A selection of T cell receptor beta chains follows, all from one sample in a study of cytomegalovirus exposure and HLA in healthy donors. Data came from immunoSEQ multiplex PCR; TCRdb stores just in-frame clones and leaves some out. The data contain about 200,000 clones, around 88% of them singletons. The sequencing input was PBMCs. These receptors originate from a woman aged 18-29 years in good health and CMV-seronegative. Both conserved end residues are part of each CDR3. The order of the fields is D gene, V gene, J gene, clone size, CDR3 protein, CDR3 DNA. The D gene is left open where the match is weak. Clone sizes are given selectively: once, few, many, or a class where the clone is expanded.

D: NA; V: TRBV6-5; J: TRBJ1-1; size: NA; CDR3: CASRMRDTEAFF; DNA: TGTGCCAGCCGAATGCGGGACACTGAAGCTTTCTTT
D: NA; V: TRBV4-1; J: TRBJ1-1; size: NA; CDR3: CASSHQGQPRGQAFF; DNA: TGCGCCAGCAGCCACCAGGGACAACCACGCGGGCAAGCTTTCTTT
D: NA; V: TRBV5-1; J: TRBJ2-2; size: NA; CDR3: CASSLQGGDTGELFF; DNA: TGCGCCAGCAGCTTACAAGGGGGAGACACCGGGGAGCTGTTTTTT
D: TRBD1; V: TRBV5-1; J: TRBJ1-1; size: NA; CDR3: CASSSQGDTEAFF; DNA: TGCGCCAGCAGCTCTCAGGGGGACACTGAAGCTTTCTTT
D: NA; V: TRBV11-3; J: TRBJ1-2; size: NA; CDR3: CASSLGWTANYGYTF; DNA: TGTGCCAGCAGCTTAGGTTGGACAGCTAACTATGGCTACACCTTC
D: TRBD1; V: TRBV7-3; J: TRBJ2-2; size: once; CDR3: CASSGTVNTGELFF; DNA: TGTGCCAGCAGCGGGACAGTAAACACCGGGGAGCTGTTTTTT
D: NA; V: TRBV9; J: TRBJ1-1; size: once; CDR3: CASSVGLIITMNTEAFF; DNA: TGTGCCAGCAGCGTAGGGCTCATTATCACTATGAACACTGAAGCTTTCTTT
D: NA; V: TRBV7-2; J: TRBJ2-3; size: NA; CDR3: CASSSRYRPEADTQYF; DNA: TGTGCCAGCAGCTCCCGATACAGGCCCGAGGCAGATACGCAGTATTTT
D: NA; V: TRBV7-9; J: TRBJ1-6; size: NA; CDR3: CASSWAGGAESSYNSPLHF; DNA: TGTGCCAGCAGCTGGGCCGGAGGGGCCGAGAGCTCCTATAATTCACCCCTCCACTTT
D: NA; V: TRBV2; J: TRBJ2-2; size: NA; CDR3: CASSTRRGPRELFF; DNA: TGTGCCAGCTCCACCCGGAGGGGCCCCCGGGAGCTGTTTTTT
D: TRBD1; V: TRBV5-6; J: TRBJ1-3; size: NA; CDR3: CASSYWTGGNTIYF; DNA: TGTGCCAGCAGCTACTGGACAGGAGGAAACACCATATATTTT
D: NA; V: TRBV19; J: TRBJ1-5; size: NA; CDR3: CASSRADQPQHF; DNA: TGTGCCAGTAGTAGGGCCGATCAGCCCCAGCATTTT
D: NA; V: TRBV4-1; J: TRBJ1-1; size: NA; CDR3: CASSPPQRDTEAFF; DNA: TGCGCCAGCAGTCCACCGCAGCGGGACACTGAAGCTTTCTTT
D: NA; V: TRBV7-2; J: TRBJ1-5; size: NA; CDR3: CASSLTDTYSNQPQHF; DNA: TGTGCCAGCAGCTTGACAGACACCTATAGCAATCAGCCCCAGCATTTT
D: NA; V: TRBV6-5; J: TRBJ2-7; size: NA; CDR3: CASRSPPPGYEQYF; DNA: TGTGCCAGCAGATCTCCACCCCCGGGCTACGAGCAGTACTTC
D: TRBD1; V: TRBV10-3; J: TRBJ1-2; size: NA; CDR3: CAISETGEWGYTF; DNA: TGTGCCATCAGTGAAACAGGGGAATGGGGCTACACCTTC
D: NA; V: TRBV7-7; J: TRBJ2-1; size: NA; CDR3: CASSRQASGYNEQFF; DNA: TGTGCCAGCAGTCGTCAGGCCTCCGGCTACAATGAGCAGTTCTTC
D: NA; V: TRBV6-5; J: TRBJ2-3; size: NA; CDR3: CASSYSVGAITDTQYF; DNA: TGTGCCAGCAGTTACTCAGTGGGAGCGATCACAGATACGCAGTATTTT
D: TRBD1; V: TRBV5-1; J: TRBJ1-5; size: few; CDR3: CASAAGTGNQPQHF; DNA: TGCGCCAGCGCCGCCGGGACAGGAAATCAGCCCCAGCATTTT
D: NA; V: TRBV4-1; J: TRBJ2-7; size: NA; CDR3: CASSQPIWGDAYEQYF; DNA: TGCGCCAGCAGCCAGCCTATCTGGGGGGACGCCTACGAGCAGTACTTC
D: TRBD2; V: TRBV29-1; J: TRBJ2-7; size: once; CDR3: CSVEEASGRAYEQYF; DNA: TGCAGCGTTGAAGAGGCAAGCGGGAGGGCCTACGAGCAGTACTTC
D: TRBD2; V: TRBV30; J: TRBJ2-5; size: NA; CDR3: CAWSPPGLGRETQYF; DNA: TGTGCCTGGAGTCCTCCGGGACTAGGACGGGAGACCCAGTACTTC
D: NA; V: TRBV4-1; J: TRBJ1-1; size: many; CDR3: CASSPVAGMNTEAFF; DNA: TGCGCCAGCAGTCCAGTCGCAGGGATGAACACTGAAGCTTTCTTT
D: NA; V: TRBV6-6; J: TRBJ2-3; size: NA; CDR3: CASSPSDTQYF; DNA: TGTGCCAGCAGTCCTTCAGATACGCAGTATTTT
D: NA; V: TRBV6-1; J: TRBJ2-3; size: few; CDR3: CASAGNPSTDTQYF; DNA: TGTGCCAGCGCGGGCAACCCTAGCACAGATACGCAGTATTTT
D: NA; V: TRBV11-2; J: TRBJ1-1; size: NA; CDR3: CASSWGQNTEAFF; DNA: TGTGCCAGCAGCTGGGGACAGAACACTGAAGCTTTCTTT
D: NA; V: TRBV6-5; J: TRBJ1-6; size: once; CDR3: CASRGQPNSPLHF; DNA: TGTGCCAGCAGGGGACAACCCAATTCACCCCTCCACTTT
D: NA; V: TRBV7-2; J: TRBJ1-2; size: NA; CDR3: CASSPRGGPTYGYTF; DNA: TGTGCCAGCAGCCCGAGGGGGGGGCCCACCTATGGCTACACCTTC
D: TRBD1; V: TRBV5-4; J: TRBJ1-1; size: NA; CDR3: CASKGQGGVNTEAFF; DNA: TGTGCCAGCAAGGGACAGGGGGGAGTGAACACTGAAGCTTTCTTT
D: NA; V: TRBV19; J: TRBJ2-5; size: NA; CDR3: CASGISGQETQYF; DNA: TGTGCCAGTGGGATTAGCGGCCAAGAGACCCAGTACTTC
D: TRBD1; V: TRBV2; J: TRBJ2-7; size: NA; CDR3: CASSPDRGFEQYF; DNA: TGTGCCAGCAGTCCGGACAGGGGATTCGAGCAGTACTTC
D: TRBD2; V: TRBV27; J: TRBJ2-7; size: NA; CDR3: CASGSGGAYEQYF; DNA: TGTGCCAGCGGTAGCGGGGGGGCCTACGAGCAGTACTTC
D: NA; V: TRBV7-2; J: TRBJ2-2; size: NA; CDR3: CASSPRAREGGELFF; DNA: TGTGCCAGCAGCCCCCGGGCCAGGGAAGGCGGGGAGCTGTTTTTT
D: TRBD1; V: TRBV9; J: TRBJ1-3; size: NA; CDR3: CASSASGTGGNTIYF; DNA: TGTGCCAGCAGCGCATCCGGGACAGGCGGAAACACCATATATTTT
D: NA; V: TRBV7-2; J: TRBJ2-1; size: NA; CDR3: CASSSRRQVQFF; DNA: TGTGCCAGCAGCTCAAGACGACAGGTGCAGTTCTTC
D: TRBD2; V: TRBV19; J: TRBJ2-2; size: NA; CDR3: CASSPQGRLAGGEDTGELFF; DNA: TGTGCCAGTAGTCCCCAAGGGAGACTAGCGGGAGGTGAGGACACCGGGGAGCTGTTTTTT
D: TRBD1; V: TRBV6-4; J: TRBJ2-2; size: NA; CDR3: CASSASGTENTGELFF; DNA: TGTGCCAGCAGCGCATCCGGGACAGAGAACACCGGGGAGCTGTTTTTT
D: TRBD1; V: TRBV30; J: TRBJ1-5; size: NA; CDR3: CAWSDTGGTGQPQHF; DNA: TGTGCCTGGAGCGACACAGGGGGGACGGGTCAGCCCCAGCATTTT
D: TRBD1; V: TRBV7-9; J: TRBJ1-2; size: NA; CDR3: CASSLVQDRPEGYTF; DNA: TGTGCCAGCAGCTTGGTGCAGGACAGGCCAGAAGGCTACACCTTC
D: NA; V: TRBV15; J: TRBJ2-5; size: NA; CDR3: CATSRDLVARETQYF; DNA: TGTGCCACCAGCAGAGACCTAGTGGCTCGTGAGACCCAGTACTTC
D: NA; V: TRBV5-1; J: TRBJ1-3; size: NA; CDR3: CASSLDRGSGNTIYF; DNA: TGCGCCAGCAGCTTGGACCGCGGGTCTGGAAACACCATATATTTT
D: TRBD2; V: TRBV5-4; J: TRBJ2-3; size: NA; CDR3: CASSLLLAGDEDTQYF; DNA: TGTGCCAGCAGCTTGCTTTTAGCGGGAGATGAAGATACGCAGTATTTT
D: NA; V: TRBV7-9; J: TRBJ2-5; size: once; CDR3: CASSRREQGLATQYF; DNA: TGTGCCAGCAGCCGAAGGGAACAGGGTTTAGCGACCCAGTACTTC
D: TRBD1; V: TRBV30; J: TRBJ1-1; size: few; CDR3: CAWGNRGGTEAFF; DNA: TGTGCCTGGGGAAACAGGGGTGGAACTGAAGCTTTCTTT
D: NA; V: TRBV10-2; J: TRBJ1-5; size: few; CDR3: CASNLALSNQPQHF; DNA: TGCGCCAGCAATCTGGCCCTTAGCAATCAGCCCCAGCATTTT
D: TRBD2; V: TRBV4-1; J: TRBJ2-7; size: NA; CDR3: CASSQGGLAGGTYEQYF; DNA: TGCGCCAGCAGCCAAGGGGGACTAGCGGGAGGGACCTACGAGCAGTACTTC
D: NA; V: TRBV27; J: TRBJ2-7; size: few; CDR3: CASSFGRLTGFYEQYF; DNA: TGTGCCAGCAGTTTTGGTCGGCTGACTGGGTTCTACGAGCAGTACTTC
D: NA; V: TRBV27; J: TRBJ2-1; size: NA; CDR3: CASRRAGGDEQFF; DNA: TGTGCCAGCAGGCGGGCCGGAGGAGATGAGCAGTTCTTC
D: NA; V: TRBV4-1; J: TRBJ1-2; size: NA; CDR3: CASSPGGSGANYGYTF; DNA: TGCGCCAGCAGCCCGGGGGGTAGCGGGGCAAACTATGGCTACACCTTC
D: TRBD2; V: TRBV11-2; J: TRBJ2-1; size: NA; CDR3: CASSLTPGTRENNEQFF; DNA: TGTGCCAGCAGTCTTACCCCCGGGACTAGAGAGAACAATGAGCAGTTCTTC
D: NA; V: TRBV10-3; J: TRBJ2-2; size: NA; CDR3: CAISESRNTGELFF; DNA: TGTGCCATCAGTGAGTCCCGGAACACCGGGGAGCTGTTTTTT
D: NA; V: TRBV6-6; J: TRBJ2-3; size: NA; CDR3: CASSYSHAPGTDTQYF; DNA: TGTGCCAGCAGTTACTCCCACGCCCCAGGCACAGATACGCAGTATTTT
D: NA; V: TRBV7-8; J: TRBJ1-2; size: NA; CDR3: CASSLGSVNYGYTF; DNA: TGTGCCAGCAGCTTAGGGTCGGTGAACTATGGCTACACCTTC
D: TRBD1; V: TRBV18; J: TRBJ2-2; size: once; CDR3: CASSSPGQALTGELFF; DNA: TGTGCCAGCTCATCTCCGGGACAGGCTCTCACCGGGGAGCTGTTTTTT
D: TRBD2; V: TRBV5-5; J: TRBJ2-7; size: NA; CDR3: CASSLRAAGGNSYEQYF; DNA: TGTGCCAGCAGCTTGAGGGCCGCCGGGGGGAACTCCTACGAGCAGTACTTC
D: TRBD1; V: TRBV25-1; J: TRBJ2-2; size: NA; CDR3: CASSARTGFGTGELFF; DNA: TGTGCCAGCAGTGCCCGGACAGGGTTCGGGACCGGGGAGCTGTTTTTT
D: NA; V: TRBV29-1; J: TRBJ1-2; size: NA; CDR3: CSVAYNYGYTF; DNA: TGCAGCGTTGCCTATAACTATGGCTACACCTTC